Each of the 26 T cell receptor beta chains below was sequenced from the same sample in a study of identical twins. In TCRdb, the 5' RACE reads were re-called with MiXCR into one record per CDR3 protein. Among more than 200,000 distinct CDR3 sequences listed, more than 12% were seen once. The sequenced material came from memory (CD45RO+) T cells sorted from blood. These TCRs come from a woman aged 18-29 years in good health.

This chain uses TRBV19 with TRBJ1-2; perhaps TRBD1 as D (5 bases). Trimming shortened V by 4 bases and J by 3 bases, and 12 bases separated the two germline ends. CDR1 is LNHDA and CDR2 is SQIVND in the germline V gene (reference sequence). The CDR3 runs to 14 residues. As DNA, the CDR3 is TGTGCCAGTAGTAGACAGTTCGGCGACTATGGCTACACCTTC. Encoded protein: CASSRQFGDYGYTF. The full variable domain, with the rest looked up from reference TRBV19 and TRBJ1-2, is DGGITQSPKYLFRKEGQNVTLSCEQNLNHDAMYWYRQDPGQGLRLIYYSQIVNDFQKGDIAEGYSVSREKKESFPLTVTSAQKNPTAFYLCASSRQFGDYGYTFGSGTRLTVV.

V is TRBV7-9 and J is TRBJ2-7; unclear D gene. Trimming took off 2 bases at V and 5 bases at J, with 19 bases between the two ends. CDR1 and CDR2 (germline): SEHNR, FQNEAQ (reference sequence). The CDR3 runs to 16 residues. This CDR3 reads CASSLWDWGPMDEQYF. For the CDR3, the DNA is TGTGCCAGCAGCTTATGGGATTGGGGTCCCATGGACGAGCAGTACTTC.

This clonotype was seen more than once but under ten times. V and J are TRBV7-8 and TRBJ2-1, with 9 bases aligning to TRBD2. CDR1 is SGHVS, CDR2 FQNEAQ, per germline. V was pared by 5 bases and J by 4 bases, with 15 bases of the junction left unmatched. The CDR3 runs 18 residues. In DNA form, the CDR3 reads TGTGCCAGCAGCACCGTAAAGCTATCAGCGGGGGGATACAATGAGCAGTTCTTC. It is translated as CASSTVKLSAGGYNEQFF.

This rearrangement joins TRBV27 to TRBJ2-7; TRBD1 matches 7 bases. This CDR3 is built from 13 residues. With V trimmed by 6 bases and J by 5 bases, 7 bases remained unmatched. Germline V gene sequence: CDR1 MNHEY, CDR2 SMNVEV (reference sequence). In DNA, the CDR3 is TGTGCCAGCAGCCCCGACAGGGAACACGAGCAGTACTTC. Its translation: CASSPDREHEQYF.

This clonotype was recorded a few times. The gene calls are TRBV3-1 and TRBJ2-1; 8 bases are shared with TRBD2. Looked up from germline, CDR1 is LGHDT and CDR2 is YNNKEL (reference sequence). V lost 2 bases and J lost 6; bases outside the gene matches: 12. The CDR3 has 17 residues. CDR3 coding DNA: TGTGCCAGCAGCCAACAAGGAACTAGCGGCCCCCTCAATGAGCAGTTCTTC. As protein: CASSQQGTSGPLNEQFF.

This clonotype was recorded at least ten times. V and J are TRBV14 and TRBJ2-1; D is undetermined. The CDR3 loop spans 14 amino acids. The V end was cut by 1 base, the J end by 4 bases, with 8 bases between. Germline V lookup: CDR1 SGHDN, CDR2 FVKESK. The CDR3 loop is CASSQVGRYNEQFF. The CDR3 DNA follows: TGTGCCAGCAGCCAAGTTGGTCGATACAATGAGCAGTTCTTC.

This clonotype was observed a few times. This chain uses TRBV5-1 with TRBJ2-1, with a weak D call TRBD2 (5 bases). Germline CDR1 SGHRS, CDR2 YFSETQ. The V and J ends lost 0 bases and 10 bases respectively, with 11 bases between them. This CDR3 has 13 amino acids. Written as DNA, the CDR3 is TGCGCCAGCAGCTTGGAGCTGCGGGTAGAGCAGTTCTTC. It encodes CASSLELRVEQFF.

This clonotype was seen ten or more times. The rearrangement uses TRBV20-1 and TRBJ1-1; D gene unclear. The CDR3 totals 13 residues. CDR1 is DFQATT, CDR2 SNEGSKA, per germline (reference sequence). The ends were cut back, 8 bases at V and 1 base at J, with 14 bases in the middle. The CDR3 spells CSFYRTGNTEAFF. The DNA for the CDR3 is TGCAGTTTCTATCGGACGGGGAACACTGAAGCTTTCTTT.

CDR3 sequence reads: CASSPRLAFMGGELFF. The CDR3 nucleotides are TGTGCCAGCAGTCCCCGACTAGCGTTTATGGGCGGGGAGCTGTTTTTT. The V and J genes are TRBV6-2 or TRBV6-3 and TRBJ2-2; 8 nucleotides align to TRBD2. The CDR3 contains 16 residues. Germline CDR1 is MNHEY and CDR2 is SVGEGT. After removal of 5 bases from V and 7 bases from J, the junction contained 12 bases not matched to a gene.

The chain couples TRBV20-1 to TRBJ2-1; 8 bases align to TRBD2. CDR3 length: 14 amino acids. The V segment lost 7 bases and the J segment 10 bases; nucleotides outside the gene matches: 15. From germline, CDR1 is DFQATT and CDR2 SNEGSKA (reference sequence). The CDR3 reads CSGAYPGLGVEQFF. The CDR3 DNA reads TGCAGTGGCGCATATCCGGGACTAGGCGTAGAGCAGTTCTTC.

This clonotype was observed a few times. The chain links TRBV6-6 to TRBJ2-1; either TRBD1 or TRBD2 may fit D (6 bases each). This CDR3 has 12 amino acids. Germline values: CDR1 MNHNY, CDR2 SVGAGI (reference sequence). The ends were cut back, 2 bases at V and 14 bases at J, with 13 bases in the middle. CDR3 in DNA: TGTGCCAGCAGTTACGGGGGGCAGTTCAAGTTCTTC. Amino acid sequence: CASSYGGQFKFF.

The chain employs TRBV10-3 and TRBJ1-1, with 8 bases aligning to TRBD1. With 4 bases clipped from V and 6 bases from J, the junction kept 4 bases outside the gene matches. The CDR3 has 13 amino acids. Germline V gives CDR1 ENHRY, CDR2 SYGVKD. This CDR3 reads CAISGHRGAEAFF. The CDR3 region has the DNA TGTGCCATCAGTGGACACAGGGGGGCTGAAGCTTTCTTT.

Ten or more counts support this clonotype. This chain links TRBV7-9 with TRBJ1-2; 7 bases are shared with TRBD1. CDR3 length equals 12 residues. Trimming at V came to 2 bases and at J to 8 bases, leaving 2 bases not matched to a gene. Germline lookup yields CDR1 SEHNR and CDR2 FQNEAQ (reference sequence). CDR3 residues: CASSLNRGGYTF. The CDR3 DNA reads TGTGCCAGCAGCTTAAACAGGGGCGGCTACACCTTC.

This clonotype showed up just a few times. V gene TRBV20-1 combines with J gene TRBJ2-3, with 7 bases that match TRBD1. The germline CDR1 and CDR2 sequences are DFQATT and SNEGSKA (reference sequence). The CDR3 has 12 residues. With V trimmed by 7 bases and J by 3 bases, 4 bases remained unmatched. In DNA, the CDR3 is TGCAGTGAAAGGGGGCAGACAGATACGCAGTATTTT. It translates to CSERGQTDTQYF.

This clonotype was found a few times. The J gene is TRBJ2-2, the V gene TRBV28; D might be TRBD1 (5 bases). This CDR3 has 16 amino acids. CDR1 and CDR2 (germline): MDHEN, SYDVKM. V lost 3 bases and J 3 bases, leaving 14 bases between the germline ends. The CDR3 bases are TGTGCCAGCAGTTTCTTTGCAGGGATGGACACCGGGGAGCTGTTTTTT. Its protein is CASSFFAGMDTGELFF.

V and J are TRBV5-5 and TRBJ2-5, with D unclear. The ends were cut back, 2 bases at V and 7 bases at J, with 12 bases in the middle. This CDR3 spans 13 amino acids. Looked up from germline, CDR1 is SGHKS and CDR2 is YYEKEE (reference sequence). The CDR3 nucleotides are TGTGCCAGCAGCTTCGGGTGGTTCGGGACCCAGTACTTC. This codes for CASSFGWFGTQYF.

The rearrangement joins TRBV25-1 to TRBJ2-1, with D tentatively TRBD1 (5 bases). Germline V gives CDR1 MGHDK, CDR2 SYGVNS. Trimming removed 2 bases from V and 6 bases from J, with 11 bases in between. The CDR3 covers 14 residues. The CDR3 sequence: CASSEQGRGNEQFF. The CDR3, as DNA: TGTGCCAGCAGTGAACAGGGTAGAGGCAATGAGCAGTTCTTC.

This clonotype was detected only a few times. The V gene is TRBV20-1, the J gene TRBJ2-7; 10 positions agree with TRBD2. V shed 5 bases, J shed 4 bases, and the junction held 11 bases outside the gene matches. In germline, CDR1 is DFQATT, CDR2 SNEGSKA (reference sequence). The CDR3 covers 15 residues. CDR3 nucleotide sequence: TGCAGTGCTGGGGAGAGCGGGGGGGATAGATACGAGCAGTACTTC. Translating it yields CSAGESGGDRYEQYF.

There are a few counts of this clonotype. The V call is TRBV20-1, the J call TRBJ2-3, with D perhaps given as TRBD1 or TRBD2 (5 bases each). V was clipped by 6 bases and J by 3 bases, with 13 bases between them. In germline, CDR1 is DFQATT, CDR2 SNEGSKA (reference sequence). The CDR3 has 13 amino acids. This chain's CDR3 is CSAGRDGTDTQYF. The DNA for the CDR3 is TGCAGTGCAGGTCGGGACGGGACAGATACGCAGTATTTT.

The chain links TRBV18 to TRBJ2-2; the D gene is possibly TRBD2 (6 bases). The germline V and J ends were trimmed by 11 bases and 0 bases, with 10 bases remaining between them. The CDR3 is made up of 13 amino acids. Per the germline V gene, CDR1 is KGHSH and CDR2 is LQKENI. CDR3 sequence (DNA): TGTGCCGGGACTGTCGCGAACACCGGGGAGCTGTTTTTT. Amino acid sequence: CAGTVANTGELFF.

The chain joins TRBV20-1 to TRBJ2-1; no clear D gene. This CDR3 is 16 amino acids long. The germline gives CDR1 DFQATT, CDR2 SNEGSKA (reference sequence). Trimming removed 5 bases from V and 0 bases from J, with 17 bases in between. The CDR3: CSALHPRASSYNEQFF. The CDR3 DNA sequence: TGCAGTGCTCTTCATCCCAGAGCCAGCTCCTACAATGAGCAGTTCTTC.

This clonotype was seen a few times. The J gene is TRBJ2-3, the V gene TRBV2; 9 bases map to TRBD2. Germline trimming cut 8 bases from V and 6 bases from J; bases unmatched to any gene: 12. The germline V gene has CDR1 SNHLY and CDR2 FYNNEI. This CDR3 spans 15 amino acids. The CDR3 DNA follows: TGTGCCAGCGGGAGGTCGCGGGAGGGCCTGGATACGCAGTATTTT. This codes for CASGRSREGLDTQYF. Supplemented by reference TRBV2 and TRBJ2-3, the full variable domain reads EPEVTQTPSHQVTQMGQEVILRCVPISNHLYFYWYRQILGQKVEFLVSFYNNEISEKSEIFDDQFSVERPDGSNFTLKIRSTKLEDSAMYFCASGRSREGLDTQYFGPGTRLTVL.

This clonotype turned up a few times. The CDR3 protein is CAISEASARPYEQYF. CDR3 sequence (DNA): TGTGCCATCAGTGAGGCAAGCGCCCGGCCTTACGAGCAGTACTTC. The J gene is TRBJ2-7, the V gene TRBV10-3; D not certain. Trimming stripped 2 bases from V and 4 bases from J, with 15 bases between. This CDR3 is built from 15 residues. The germline V gene encodes CDR1 ENHRY and CDR2 SYGVKD.

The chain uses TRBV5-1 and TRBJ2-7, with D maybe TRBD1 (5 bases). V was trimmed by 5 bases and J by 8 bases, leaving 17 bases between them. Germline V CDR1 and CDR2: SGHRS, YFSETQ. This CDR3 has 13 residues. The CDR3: CASSLGPATQQYF. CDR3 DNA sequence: TGCGCCAGCAGTCTGGGGCCGGCGACGCAGCAGTACTTC.

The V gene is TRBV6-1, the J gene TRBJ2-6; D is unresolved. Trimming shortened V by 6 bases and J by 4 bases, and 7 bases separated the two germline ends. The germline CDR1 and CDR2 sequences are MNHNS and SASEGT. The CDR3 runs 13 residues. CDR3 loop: CASSLWGANVLTF. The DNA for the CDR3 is TGTGCCAGCAGCCTGTGGGGGGCCAACGTCCTGACTTTC.

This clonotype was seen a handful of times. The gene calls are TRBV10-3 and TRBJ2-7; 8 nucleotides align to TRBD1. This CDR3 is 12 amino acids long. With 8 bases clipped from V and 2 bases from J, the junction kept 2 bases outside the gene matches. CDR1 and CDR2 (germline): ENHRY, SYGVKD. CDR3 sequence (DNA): TGTGCCATCGGACAGGGTACCTACGAGCAGTACTTC. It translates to CAIGQGTYEQYF.